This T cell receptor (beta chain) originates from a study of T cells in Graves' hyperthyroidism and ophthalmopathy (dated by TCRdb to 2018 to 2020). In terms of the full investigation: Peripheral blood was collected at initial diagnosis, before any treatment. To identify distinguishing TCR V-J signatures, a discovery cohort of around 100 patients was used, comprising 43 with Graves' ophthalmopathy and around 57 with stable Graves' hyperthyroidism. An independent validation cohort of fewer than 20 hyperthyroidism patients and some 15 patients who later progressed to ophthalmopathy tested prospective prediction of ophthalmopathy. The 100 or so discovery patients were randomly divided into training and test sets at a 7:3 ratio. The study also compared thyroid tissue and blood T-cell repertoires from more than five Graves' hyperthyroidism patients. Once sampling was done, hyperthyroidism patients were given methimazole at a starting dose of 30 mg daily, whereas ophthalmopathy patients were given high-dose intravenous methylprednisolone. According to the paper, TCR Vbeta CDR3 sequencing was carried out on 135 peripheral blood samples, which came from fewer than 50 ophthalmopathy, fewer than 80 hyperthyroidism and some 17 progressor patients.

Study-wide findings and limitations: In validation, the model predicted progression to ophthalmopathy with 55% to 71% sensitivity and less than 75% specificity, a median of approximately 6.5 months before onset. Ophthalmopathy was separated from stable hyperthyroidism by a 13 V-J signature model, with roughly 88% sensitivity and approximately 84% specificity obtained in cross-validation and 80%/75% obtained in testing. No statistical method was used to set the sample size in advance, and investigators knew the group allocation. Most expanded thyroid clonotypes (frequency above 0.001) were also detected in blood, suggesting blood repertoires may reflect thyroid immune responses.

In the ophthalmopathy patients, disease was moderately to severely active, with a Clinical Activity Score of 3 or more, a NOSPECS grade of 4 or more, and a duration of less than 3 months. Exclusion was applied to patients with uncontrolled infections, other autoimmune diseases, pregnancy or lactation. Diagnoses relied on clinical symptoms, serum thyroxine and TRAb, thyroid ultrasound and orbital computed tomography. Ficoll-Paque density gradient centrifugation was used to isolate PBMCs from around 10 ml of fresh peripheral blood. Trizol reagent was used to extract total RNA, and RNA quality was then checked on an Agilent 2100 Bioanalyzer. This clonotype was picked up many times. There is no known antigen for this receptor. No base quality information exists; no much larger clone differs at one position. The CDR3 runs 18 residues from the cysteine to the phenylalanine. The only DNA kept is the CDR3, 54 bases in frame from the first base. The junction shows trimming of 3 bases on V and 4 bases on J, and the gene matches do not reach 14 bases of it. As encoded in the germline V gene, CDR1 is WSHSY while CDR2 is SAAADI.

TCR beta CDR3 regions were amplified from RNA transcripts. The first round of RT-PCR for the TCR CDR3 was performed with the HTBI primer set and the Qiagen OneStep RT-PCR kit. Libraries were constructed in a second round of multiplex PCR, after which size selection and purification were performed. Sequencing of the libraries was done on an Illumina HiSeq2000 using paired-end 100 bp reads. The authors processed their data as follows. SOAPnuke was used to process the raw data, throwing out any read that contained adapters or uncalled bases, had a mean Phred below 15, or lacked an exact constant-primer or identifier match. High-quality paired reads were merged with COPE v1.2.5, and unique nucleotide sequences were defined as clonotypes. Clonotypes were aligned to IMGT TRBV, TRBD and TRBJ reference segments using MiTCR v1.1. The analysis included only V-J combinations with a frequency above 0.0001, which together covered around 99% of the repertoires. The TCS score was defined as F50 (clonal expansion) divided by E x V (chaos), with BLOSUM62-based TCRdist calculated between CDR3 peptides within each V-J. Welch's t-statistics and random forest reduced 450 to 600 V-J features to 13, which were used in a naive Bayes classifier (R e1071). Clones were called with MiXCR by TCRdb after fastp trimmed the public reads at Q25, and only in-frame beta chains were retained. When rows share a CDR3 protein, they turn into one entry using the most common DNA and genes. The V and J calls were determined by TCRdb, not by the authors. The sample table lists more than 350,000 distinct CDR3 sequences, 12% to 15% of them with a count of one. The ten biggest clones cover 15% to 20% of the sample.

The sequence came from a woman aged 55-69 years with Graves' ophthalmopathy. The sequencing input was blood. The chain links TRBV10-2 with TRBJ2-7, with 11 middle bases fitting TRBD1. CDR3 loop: CASSDLGQGASVPYEQYF. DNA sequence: TGCGCCAGCAGTGACCTCGGACAGGGGGCTTCGGTGCCATACGAGCAGTACTTC.